This T cell receptor (beta chain) was found in a study of T cells in Graves' hyperthyroidism and ophthalmopathy. General study findings and limits: Ophthalmopathy was predicted by the model a median of 6.5 months ahead of onset.

In regard to this clonotype: Its antigen remains unidentified.

RNA transcripts were the template for amplifying TCR beta CDR3 regions. The HTBI primer set served for first-round RT-PCR of the TCR CDR3. TCRdb itself ran the multiplex PCR reads through MiXCR, one entry per CDR3 protein. The table includes 650,000 to 850,000 distinct CDR3 sequences, roughly a sixth detected once. Germline V gene lookup returns CDR1 SEHNR and CDR2 FQNEAQ (reference sequence). Trimming stripped 1 base from V and 8 bases from J, with 15 bases between. The CDR3 totals 15 residues. Patients were aged 18 to 65, had disease duration under 2 months, and had newly diagnosed hyperthyroidism. The authors obtained PBMCs from about 9 ml of fresh peripheral blood.

The chain combines TRBV7-9 with TRBJ2-1; D is unresolved. This sequence originates from a woman in her fifties or sixties with Graves' hyperthyroidism that later progressed to Graves' ophthalmopathy. Material for sequencing was blood. CDR3 protein: CASSLVSLADDEQFF. CDR3 DNA: TGTGCCAGCAGCTTAGTGAGTCTGGCCGACGATGAGCAGTTCTTC.